The 30 T cell receptor beta chains below all came from one sample that was sequenced in a study of cytomegalovirus exposure and HLA in healthy donors. 13 Jbeta primers and 60 Vbeta primers were used for the PCR. TCRdb keeps only in-frame clones here, not all; method: immunoSEQ multiplex PCR. The repertoire holds roughly 200,000 clones, 75% to 85% seen once, with less than 4.5% in the top ten. The sequencing input was PBMCs. All receptors come from a woman aged 55-70 years in good health and CMV-seropositive.

As concerns this clone: The junction shows a germline mismatch at one end, possibly a read error. The V and J genes are TRBV7-7 and TRBJ2-3; 8 bases are shared with TRBD1. Germline CDR1 SSHAT, CDR2 FNYEAQ (reference sequence). The CDR3 sequence is 14 residues long. CDR3 sequence reads: CASSSGQGADTQYF. As DNA, the CDR3 is TGTGCTAGCAGCTCCGGACAGGGCGCAGATACGCAGTATTTT.

The chain is built from TRBV19 and TRBJ2-1; D may be TRBD2 (5 bases). There are 13 residues in the CDR3. Trimming took 9 bases from V and 9 from J, leaving 18 bases between them. In germline, CDR1 is LNHDA, CDR2 SQIVND (reference sequence). Written as DNA, the CDR3 is TGTGCCAGCTCGCCTTCGGGTGGGAGTGAGCAGTTCTTC. Its translation is CASSPSGGSEQFF.

The chain combines TRBV11-3 with TRBJ2-7, with 7 bases fitting TRBD1. J lost 1 base, V lost 5 bases, and 2 bases had no gene match. CDR3 size: 13 residues. The germline gives CDR1 SGHNT, CDR2 YENEEA. The CDR3 spells CASSTTGSYEQYF. Written as DNA, the CDR3 is TGTGCCAGCAGCACGACAGGGTCCTACGAGCAGTACTTC.

This clone was seen a few times. This sequence joins TRBV7-2 and TRBJ2-5; 10 positions match TRBD1. Germline CDR1 and CDR2: SGHTA and FQGNSA. The CDR3 is 17 residues long. V shed 3 bases and J 5 bases; nucleotides not matched to a gene: 12. The CDR3 DNA is TGTGCCAGCAGCTTGGGGTCGAGACAGGGGGCGGGGGAGACCCAGTACTTC. Translated: CASSLGSRQGAGETQYF.

The chain links TRBV20-1 to TRBJ2-5; D is unclear. From germline, CDR1 is DFQATT and CDR2 SNEGSKA (reference sequence). The CDR3 spans 11 residues. Trimming removed 1 base from V and 5 bases from J, with 5 bases in between. In nucleotides, the CDR3 is TGCAGTGCTAGAGTATTGGAGACCCAGTACTTC. It yields the protein CSARVLETQYF.

The rearrangement uses TRBV6-5 and TRBJ2-1, with 9 bases that match TRBD2. V gave up 2 bases and J gave up 13 bases; unmatched junction bases: 9. CDR3 length: 14 amino acids. Looked up from germline, CDR1 is MNHEY and CDR2 is SVGAGI. Here the CDR3 DNA reads TGTGCCAGCAGTTACAGTCGGACTAGCGTCTCTCAGTTCTTC. Translating it yields CASSYSRTSVSQFF.

V and J are TRBV29-1 and TRBJ2-3; no definite D call. The CDR3 is 12 residues long. Looked up from germline, CDR1 is SQVTM and CDR2 is ANQGSEA. V lost 1 base and J 5 bases, leaving 7 bases between the germline ends. The DNA for the CDR3 is TGCAGCGTTGAAGGCCCCGGAGATACGCAGTATTTT. It translates to CSVEGPGDTQYF.

The chain is built from TRBV6-5 and TRBJ2-7, with D possibly being TRBD1 (5 bases). Germline V CDR1 and CDR2: MNHEY, SVGAGI. The length of the CDR3 is 15 residues. Trimming stripped 0 bases from V and 2 bases from J, with 11 bases between. CDR3: CASSYSYDSTYEQYF. The CDR3 DNA is TGTGCCAGCAGTTACTCTTATGACAGTACCTACGAGCAGTACTTC.

The table lists this clone with a few counts. V gene TRBV18 combines with J gene TRBJ2-7; 12 bases match TRBD1. The CDR3 length is 15 residues. Trimming at V came to 5 bases and at J to 5 bases, leaving 7 bases not matched to a gene. The germline V gene encodes CDR1 KGHSH and CDR2 LQKENI. The CDR3 DNA reads as TGTGCCAGCTCATTGACCGGGACAGGGGGCCACGAGCAGTACTTC. Residues: CASSLTGTGGHEQYF.

The V and J genes are TRBV5-6 and TRBJ1-2, with TRBD1 as a possible D gene (5 bases). Germline V gene data show CDR1 as SGHDT and CDR2 as YYEEEE. CDR3 length: 13 amino acids. The germline V and J ends were trimmed by 6 bases and 0 bases, with 9 bases remaining between them. The DNA of the CDR3 is TGTGCCAGCAACCCGGGGGCTAACTATGGCTACACCTTC. Translating gives CASNPGANYGYTF.

This clone was seen more than once but under ten times. The chain combines TRBV2 with TRBJ1-1; D unclear. Trimming cost V 4 bases and J 1 base, with 10 bases left between them. The CDR3 spans 14 residues. Germline V gene data show CDR1 as SNHLY and CDR2 as FYNNEI. In nucleotides, the CDR3 is TGTGCCAGCAGTGCGGGGATTGGGAACACTGAAGCTTTCTTT. Protein sequence: CASSAGIGNTEAFF.

This rearrangement joins TRBV9 to TRBJ2-7; the D gene is possibly TRBD2 (7 bases). CDR3 length: 16 residues. V was trimmed by 0 bases and J by 4 bases, leaving 17 bases between them. Germline assignment: CDR1 SGDLS and CDR2 YYNGEE. CDR3 sequence (DNA): TGTGCCAGCAGCGTAGAGGGGGGGGCCTTAAGATACGAGCAGTACTTC. This encodes CASSVEGGALRYEQYF. Looking up the rest from reference TRBV9 and TRBJ2-7 gives the full variable domain: DSGVTQTPKHLITATGQRVTLRCSPRSGDLSVYWYQQSLDQGLQFLIQYYNGEERAKGNILERFSAQQFPDLHSELNLSSLELGDSALYFCASSVEGGALRYEQYFGPGTRLTVT.

The count of this clone is one. The V gene is TRBV27, the J gene TRBJ2-1; TRBD1 agrees at 9 bases. CDR1 is MNHEY and CDR2 is SMNVEV in the germline V gene (reference sequence). V shed 3 bases and J 3 bases; nucleotides not matched to a gene: 3. There are 15 residues in the CDR3. In DNA form, the CDR3 reads TGTGCCAGCAGTTTCTCGACAGGGGGCTACAATGAGCAGTTCTTC. Its protein is CASSFSTGGYNEQFF.

The V and J genes are TRBV28 and TRBJ2-1; 8 nucleotides line up with TRBD2. CDR3 length equals 14 residues. Germline V CDR1 and CDR2: MDHEN, SYDVKM. The J segment lost 1 base and the V segment lost 11 bases, leaving 7 bases of the junction unmatched. The CDR3 DNA sequence: TGTGCCGGGGCGGGGGGCGCGTCCTACAATGAGCAGTTCTTC. This codes for CAGAGGASYNEQFF.

This clone was detected only once. The chain combines TRBV5-8 with TRBJ1-2; D not certain. The CDR3 runs to 13 residues. The germline V and J ends were trimmed by 1 base and 7 bases, with 11 bases remaining between them. Germline CDR1 reads SGHTS; CDR2 reads YDEGEE. In DNA form, the CDR3 reads TGTGCCAGCAGCTTGCGGTTGTCTGGTGGCTACACCTTC. Amino acids: CASSLRLSGGYTF.

The genes are TRBV18 and TRBJ2-7; 7 nucleotides line up with TRBD2. The CDR3 spans 13 residues. CDR1 and CDR2 from the germline V gene are KGHSH and LQKENI. V was pared by 6 bases and J by 1 base, with 3 bases of the junction left unmatched. The CDR3 DNA reads as TGTGCCAGCTCCAGGGAGGGGTCCTACGAGCAGTACTTC. Translated, it gives CASSREGSYEQYF.

The V and J genes are TRBV27 and TRBJ1-6; D possibly corresponds to TRBD1 (6 bases). CDR3 length equals 16 residues. V lost 1 base and J lost 8, with 15 bases in between. Germline V gene data show CDR1 as MNHEY and CDR2 as SMNVEV (reference sequence). The CDR3 sequence is CASSLFRTGRDSPLHF. The CDR3 DNA sequence: TGTGCCAGCAGTTTATTCCGAACAGGGAGGGATTCACCCCTCCACTTT.

The CDR3 region is CASSRSAGLAGGEQFF. In nucleotides, the CDR3 is TGTGCCAGCAGCCGTTCCGCGGGACTAGCGGGGGGGGAGCAGTTCTTC. This chain links TRBV9 with TRBJ2-1; 16 nucleotides agree with TRBD2. This CDR3 region has 16 residues. The germline V gene encodes CDR1 SGDLS and CDR2 YYNGEE. The V segment lost 4 bases and the J segment 10 bases; nucleotides outside the gene matches: 8.

V usage is TRBV30 and J usage is TRBJ2-7; possibly TRBD1 for D (6 bases). V gave up 4 bases and J gave up 7 bases, with 17 bases separating them. This CDR3 is built from 13 residues. The V gene's germline CDR1 is GTSNPN and CDR2 SVGIG (reference sequence). In DNA form, the CDR3 reads TGTGCCTGGACCAGGGGCACGACGTCTGAGCAGTACTTC. This gives the protein CAWTRGTTSEQYF.

This clone was detected only once. This chain connects TRBV5-4 to TRBJ1-3; D is unclear. The germline gives CDR1 SGHNT, CDR2 YYREEE (reference sequence). The V end lost 0 bases, the J end lost 4 bases, and 11 bases lay between the germline ends. This CDR3 comprises 15 residues. In nucleotides, the CDR3 is TGTGCCAGCAGCTTGGCCGGGGTTGAGGGAAACACCATATATTTT. It yields the protein CASSLAGVEGNTIYF. Using reference TRBV5-4 and TRBJ1-3 for the parts outside the CDR3, the full variable domain is ETGVTQSPTHLIKTRGQQVTLRCSSQSGHNTVSWYQQALGQGPQFIFQYYREEENGRGNFPPRFSGLQFPNYSSELNVNALELDDSALYLCASSLAGVEGNTIYFGEGSWLTVV.

This CDR3 reads CSVGQGAGTDTQYF. As DNA, the CDR3 is TGCAGCGTTGGACAGGGGGCTGGCACAGATACGCAGTATTTT. The rearrangement joins TRBV29-1 to TRBJ2-3; 10 bases match TRBD1. V was clipped by 4 bases and J by 1 base; unmatched bases: 2. Germline V gene sequence: CDR1 SQVTM, CDR2 ANQGSEA. The CDR3 covers 14 residues.

The V and J genes are TRBV4-1 and TRBJ2-7; no definite D call. Germline CDR1 reads MGHRA; CDR2 reads YSYEKL. V lost 1 base and J 10 bases, leaving 14 bases between the germline ends. This CDR3 is built from 13 residues. The CDR3 loop is CASSQGQPQYQYF. In DNA, the CDR3 is TGCGCCAGCAGCCAAGGCCAACCACAGTACCAGTACTTC.

This sequence joins TRBV29-1 and TRBJ1-2; the D is unclear. The CDR3 consists of 13 residues. In germline, CDR1 is SQVTM, CDR2 ANQGSEA. Between the trimmed V and J ends, which lost 4 bases and 4 bases, there was a span of 13 bases. In DNA, the CDR3 is TGCAGCGTTGGTGGAGGAGCACTCTATGGCTACACCTTC. The encoded protein is CSVGGGALYGYTF.

The rearrangement joins TRBV4-3 to TRBJ2-7; TRBD1 might be the D (6 bases). CDR1 and CDR2 (germline): LGHNA, YSLEER. The ends were cut back, 0 bases at V and 12 bases at J, with 15 bases in the middle. The CDR3 has 13 amino acids. This chain's CDR3 is CASSQERQGHPYF. CDR3 nucleotide sequence: TGCGCCAGCAGCCAAGAACGCCAGGGACATCCGTACTTC.

The rearrangement links TRBV28 to TRBJ2-7; tentatively, D is TRBD2 (6 bases). Germline-derived CDR1 and CDR2 are MDHEN and SYDVKM. CDR3 length: 15 residues. Trimming removed 2 bases at V and 2 bases at J, with 13 bases between. Here the CDR3 DNA reads TGTGCCAGCAGTTTAGGACTACAAAGAACCTACGAGCAGTACTTC. Translation gives CASSLGLQRTYEQYF.

The CDR3: CASSSRQRMGETQYF. In DNA form, the CDR3 reads TGTGCCAGCAGCTCTCGGCAGCGGATGGGGGAGACCCAGTACTTC. This chain joins TRBV14 and TRBJ2-5, with D possibly being TRBD2 (5 bases). Germline loops: CDR1 SGHDN, CDR2 FVKESK. This CDR3 region has 15 residues. Deletions cut 5 bases from V and 5 bases from J, with 18 bases between. The variable domain in full, with the rest retrieved from reference TRBV14 and TRBJ2-5, is EAGVTQFPSHSVIEKGQTVTLRCDPISGHDNLYWYRRVMGKEIKFLLHFVKESKQDESGMPNNRFLAERTGGTYSTLKVQPAELEDSGVYFCASSSRQRMGETQYFGPGTRLLVL.

A word on this clone: A read error may account for a junction end that differs from germline. The genes are TRBV10-3 and TRBJ2-6, with TRBD1 matching 7 bases. The CDR3 extends over 17 amino acids. Germline-derived CDR1 and CDR2 are ENHRY and SYGVKD. CDR3 DNA sequence: TGTGCCACCCGAATTGGGGACAGAGTCTCTGGGGCCAACGGCCTGACTTTC. This encodes CATRIGDRVSGANGLTF.

This chain connects TRBV30 to TRBJ1-3; D perhaps matches TRBD1 (5 bases). Germline-derived CDR1 and CDR2 are GTSNPN and SVGIG (reference sequence). Trimming took off 2 bases at V and 0 bases at J, with 11 bases between the two ends. The CDR3 consists of 15 residues. The CDR3 DNA reads TGTGCCTGGAGTTGGGCAGGGCGCTCTGGAAACACCATATATTTT. It specifies CAWSWAGRSGNTIYF.

The chain couples TRBV27 to TRBJ2-5, with D unclear. TRBJ2-7 explains the end of the DNA better; the J call may be wrong. The CDR3 has 12 residues. Per germline, CDR1 MNHEY and CDR2 SMNVEV (reference sequence). The CDR3 DNA reads as TGTGCCAGCAGCCAAAATAACTACGAGCAGTACTTC. Translating gives CASSQNNYEQYF.

As concerns this clone: At one of its ends the junction is not consistent with the germline gene, which may arise from a read error. The chain couples TRBV29-1 to TRBJ2-6; the match to TRBD1 covers 7 bases. CDR3 length: 15 amino acids. Germline CDR1 SQVTM, CDR2 ANQGSEA. The CDR3 DNA reads as TGCAGCGCCTGGGACAGAATCTCTGGGGCCAACGGCCTGACTTTC. Translating gives CSAWDRISGANGLTF.